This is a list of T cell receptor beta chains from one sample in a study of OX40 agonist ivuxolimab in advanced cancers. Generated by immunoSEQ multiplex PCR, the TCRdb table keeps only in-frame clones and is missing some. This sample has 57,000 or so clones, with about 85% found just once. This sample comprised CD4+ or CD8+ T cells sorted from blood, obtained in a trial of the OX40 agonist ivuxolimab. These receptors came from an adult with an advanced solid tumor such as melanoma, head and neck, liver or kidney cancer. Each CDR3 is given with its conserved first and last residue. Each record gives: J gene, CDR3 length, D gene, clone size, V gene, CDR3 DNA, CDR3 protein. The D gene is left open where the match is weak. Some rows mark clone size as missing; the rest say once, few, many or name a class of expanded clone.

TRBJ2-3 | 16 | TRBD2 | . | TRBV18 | TGTGCCAGCTCACCTCCCGGGCGGGGGGGCACAGATACGCAGTATTTT | CASSPPGRGGTDTQYF
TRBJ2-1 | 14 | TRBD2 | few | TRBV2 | TGTGCCAGCAGTGGTGGGGGGGCCTACAATGAGCAGTTCTTC | CASSGGGAYNEQFF
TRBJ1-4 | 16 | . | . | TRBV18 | TGTGCCAGCTCACAGGAGGGGAGAGCAACTAATGAAAAACTGTTTTTT | CASSQEGRATNEKLFF
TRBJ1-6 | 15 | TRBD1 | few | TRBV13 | TGTGCCAGCAGGCGGACAGGGGCGGGAAATTCACCCCTCCACTTT | CASRRTGAGNSPLHF
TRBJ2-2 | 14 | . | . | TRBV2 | TGTGCCACTAAGGGGGAATGGGCCACCGGGGAGCTGTTTTTT | CATKGEWATGELFF
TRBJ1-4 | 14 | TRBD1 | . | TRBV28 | TGTGCCAGCGGACAGGGGACCTTTTATGAAAAACTGTTTTTT | CASGQGTFYEKLFF
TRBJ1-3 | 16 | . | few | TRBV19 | TGTGCCAGTAGTATCTACAGCCTGAGCTCTGGAAACACCATATATTTT | CASSIYSLSSGNTIYF
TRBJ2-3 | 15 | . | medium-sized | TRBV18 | TGTGCCAGCTCACCAGGGCAGTTGGGCACAGATACGCAGTATTTT | CASSPGQLGTDTQYF
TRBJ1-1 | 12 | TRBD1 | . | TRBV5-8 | TGTGCCAGCAGCAGTCGACAGGGACTTGATTTCTTT | CASSSRQGLDFF
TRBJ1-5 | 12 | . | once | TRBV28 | TGTGCCAGCGGAGGAGCAGATCAGCCCCAGCATTTT | CASGGADQPQHF
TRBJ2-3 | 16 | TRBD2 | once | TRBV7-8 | TGTGCCAGCAGCCTACCGACTAGCGGGATTACAGATACGCAGTATTTT | CASSLPTSGITDTQYF
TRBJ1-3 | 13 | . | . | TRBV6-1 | TGTGCCAGCAGTGAAGGGACAGTCAACACCATATATTTT | CASSEGTVNTIYF
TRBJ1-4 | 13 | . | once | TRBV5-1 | TGCGCCAGCACCACCCGAGCGGGCGGAAAACTGTTTTTT | CASTTRAGGKLFF
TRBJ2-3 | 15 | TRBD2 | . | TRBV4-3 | TGCGCCAGCAGCCAAGGGACTAGCGGGATGGATACGCAGTATTTT | CASSQGTSGMDTQYF
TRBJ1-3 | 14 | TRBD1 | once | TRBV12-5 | TGTGCTAGTGGCCGAGGGACAGTCGGAAACACCATATATTTT | CASGRGTVGNTIYF
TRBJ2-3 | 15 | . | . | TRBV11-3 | TGTGCCAGCAGCTTAGAGGGACTTGGCACAGATACGCAGTATTTT | CASSLEGLGTDTQYF
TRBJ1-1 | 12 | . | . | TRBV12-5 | TGTGCTAGTGGTTTCCCCCTGGGGGAAGCTTTCTTT | CASGFPLGEAFF
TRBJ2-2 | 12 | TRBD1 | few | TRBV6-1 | TGTGCCAGCAGTGAAAGGACAGGGGGCCTGTTTTTT | CASSERTGGLFF
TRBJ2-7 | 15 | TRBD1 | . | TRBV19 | TGTGCCAGTAGTATAGGGGGGACAGTTACCTACGAGCAGTACTTC | CASSIGGTVTYEQYF
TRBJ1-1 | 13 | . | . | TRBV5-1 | TGCGCCAGCAGCCTGCGGGGGGACACTGAAGCTTTCTTT | CASSLRGDTEAFF
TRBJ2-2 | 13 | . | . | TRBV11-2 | TGTGCCAGCAGCTTAACCGGCCAGCGGGAGCTGTTTTTT | CASSLTGQRELFF
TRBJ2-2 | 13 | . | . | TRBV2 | TGTGCCAGCAGTAAGACGTCCACCGGGGAGCTGTTTTTT | CASSKTSTGELFF
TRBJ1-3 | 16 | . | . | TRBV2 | TGTGCCAGCAGTATCCGAGGGGCGGTCTCTGGAAACACCATATATTTT | CASSIRGAVSGNTIYF
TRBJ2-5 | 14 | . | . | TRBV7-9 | TGTGCCAGCAGCTCATCCGGGGTACAAGAGACCCAGTACTTC | CASSSSGVQETQYF
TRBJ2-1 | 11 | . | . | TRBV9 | TGTGCCAGCAGCGTAGGTAGTGAGCAGTTCTTC | CASSVGSEQFF
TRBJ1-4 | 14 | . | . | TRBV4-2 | TGTGCCAGCAGCCAAGATACAGGTAATGAAAAACTGTTTTTT | CASSQDTGNEKLFF
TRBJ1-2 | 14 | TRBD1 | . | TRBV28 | TGTGCCAGCAGCCCCCCCACAGGGGACTATGGCTACACCTTC | CASSPPTGDYGYTF
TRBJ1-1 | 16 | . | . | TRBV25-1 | TGTGCCAGCAGTGATTCCCCCCGGGCAGGGAACACTGAAGCTTTCTTT | CASSDSPRAGNTEAFF
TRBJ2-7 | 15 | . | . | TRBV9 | TGTGCCAGCAGCACCAGCCCCAACCCCTCCTACGAGCAGTACTTC | CASSTSPNPSYEQYF
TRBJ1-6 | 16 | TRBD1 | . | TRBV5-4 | TGTGCCAGCAGTCCGGACAGGAGCTCCTATAATTCACCCCTCCACTTT | CASSPDRSSYNSPLHF
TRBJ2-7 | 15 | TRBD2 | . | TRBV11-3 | TGTGCCAGCAGCTGGGGACTAGCCATTCCCTACGAGCAGTACTTC | CASSWGLAIPYEQYF
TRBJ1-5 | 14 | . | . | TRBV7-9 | TGTGCCAGCAGCTTAGCAGGGGAAGGTCAGCCCCAGCATTTT | CASSLAGEGQPQHF
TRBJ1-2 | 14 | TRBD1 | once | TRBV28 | TGTGCCAGCAGTACCACAGGGGGCGGGTTTGGCTACACCTTC | CASSTTGGGFGYTF
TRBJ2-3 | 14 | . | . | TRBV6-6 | TGTGCCAGCAGTTACTTTCCTCGCGGGGATACGCAGTATTTT | CASSYFPRGDTQYF
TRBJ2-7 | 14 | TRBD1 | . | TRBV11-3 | TGTGCCAGCAGCTCACACAGGGGGGTGAACGAGCAGTACTTC | CASSSHRGVNEQYF
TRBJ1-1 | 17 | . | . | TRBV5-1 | TGCGCCAGCAGCTTGGGTGTGACGCGGGTTTTAAACACTGAAGCTTTCTTT | CASSLGVTRVLNTEAFF
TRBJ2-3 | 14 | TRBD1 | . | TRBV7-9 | TGTGCCAGCAGCTTCAGGGGGTACACAGATACGCAGTATTTT | CASSFRGYTDTQYF
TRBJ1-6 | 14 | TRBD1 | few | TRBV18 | TGTGCCAGCTCACCGGACAGGGGAGGATCACCCCTCCACTTT | CASSPDRGGSPLHF
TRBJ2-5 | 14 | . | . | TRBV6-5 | TGTGCCAGCAGTCGGACTTCGCCCGGAGAGACCCAGTACTTC | CASSRTSPGETQYF
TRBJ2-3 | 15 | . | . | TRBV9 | TGTGCCAGCAGCGTAGGCGCGATCCCAGCAGATACGCAGTATTTT | CASSVGAIPADTQYF
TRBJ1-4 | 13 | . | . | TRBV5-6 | TGTGCCAGCAGCTTCAGAACAGCGGAAAAACTGTTTTTT | CASSFRTAEKLFF
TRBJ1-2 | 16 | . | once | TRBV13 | TGTGCCAGCAGTGAAGCTCCGGGACAAGAGGGGTATGGCTACACCTTC | CASSEAPGQEGYGYTF
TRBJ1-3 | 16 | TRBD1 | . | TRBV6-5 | TGTGCCAGCAGTTACGGGACAGGGAAGTCTGGAAACACCATATATTTT | CASSYGTGKSGNTIYF
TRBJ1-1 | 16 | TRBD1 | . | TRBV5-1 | TGCGCCAGCAGCTTGACAGGGGGCGCAGACAACACTGAAGCTTTCTTT | CASSLTGGADNTEAFF
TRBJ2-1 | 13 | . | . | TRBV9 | TGTGCCAGCAGCGTAGTGGGCTTCAATGAGCAGTTCTTC | CASSVVGFNEQFF
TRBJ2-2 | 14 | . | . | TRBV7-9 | TGTGCCAGCGGACTTCTAGGGACGGTCGGGGAGCTGTTTTTT | CASGLLGTVGELFF
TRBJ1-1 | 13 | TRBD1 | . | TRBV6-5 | TGTGCCAGCTGGCGGGTCCGGGACAGTGAAGCTTTCTTT | CASWRVRDSEAFF
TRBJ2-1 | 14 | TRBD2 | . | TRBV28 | TGTGCCAGCATCTTTAGCGGGGGATACAATGAGCAGTTCTTC | CASIFSGGYNEQFF
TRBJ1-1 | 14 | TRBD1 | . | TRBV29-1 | TGCAGCGTTGAGGTAGGACAGGGGAGGACTGAAGCTTTCTTT | CSVEVGQGRTEAFF
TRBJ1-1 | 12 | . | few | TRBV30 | TGTGCTCGGATGACCGTCAACACTGAAGCTTTCTTT | CARMTVNTEAFF
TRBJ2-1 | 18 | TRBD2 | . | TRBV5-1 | TGCGCCAGCAGCTTCGGTCAAGCGGGGCGCATCTCCTACAATGAGCAGTTCTTC | CASSFGQAGRISYNEQFF
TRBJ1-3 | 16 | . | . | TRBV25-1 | TGTGCCAGCAGTGAAGGGGCGGGGGCCAGGGTAAACACCATATATTTT | CASSEGAGARVNTIYF
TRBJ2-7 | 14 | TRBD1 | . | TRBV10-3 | TGTGCCATCAGGGGAGGACAGGGTGAAGGCGAGCAGTACTTC | CAIRGGQGEGEQYF
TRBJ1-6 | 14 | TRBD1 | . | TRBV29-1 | TGCAGCGTTGGGACAGGGCTGAATAATTCACCCCTCCACTTT | CSVGTGLNNSPLHF
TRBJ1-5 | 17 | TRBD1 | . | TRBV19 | TGTGCCAGTAGTCCGGGACAGGGGGCGGAAGGCAATCAGCCCCAGCATTTT | CASSPGQGAEGNQPQHF
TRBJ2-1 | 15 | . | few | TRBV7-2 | TGTGCCAGCAGCTTAGCAAGCGGGCCACACAATGAGCAGTTCTTC | CASSLASGPHNEQFF
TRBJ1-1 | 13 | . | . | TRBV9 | TGTGCCAGCAGCGTAGCGGGGAACACTGAAGCTTTCTTT | CASSVAGNTEAFF
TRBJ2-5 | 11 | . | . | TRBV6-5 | TGTGCCAGCAGTTACCAGGGGACCCAGTACTTC | CASSYQGTQYF
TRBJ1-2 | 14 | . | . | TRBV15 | TGTGCCACCAGCGGGGCAGCCTTCGCGGATGGCTACACCTTC | CATSGAAFADGYTF